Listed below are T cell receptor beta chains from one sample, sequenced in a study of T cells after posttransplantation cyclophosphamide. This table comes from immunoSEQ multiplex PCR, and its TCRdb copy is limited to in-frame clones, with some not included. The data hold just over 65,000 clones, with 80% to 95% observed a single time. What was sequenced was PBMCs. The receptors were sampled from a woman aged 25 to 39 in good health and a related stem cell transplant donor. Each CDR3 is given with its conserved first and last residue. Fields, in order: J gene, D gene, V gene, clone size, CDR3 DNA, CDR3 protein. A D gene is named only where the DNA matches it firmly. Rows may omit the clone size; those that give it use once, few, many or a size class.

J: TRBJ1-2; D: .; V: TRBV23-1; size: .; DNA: TGCGCCGGCAGGACGGGAGCTAACTATGGCTACACCTTC; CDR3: CAGRTGANYGYTF
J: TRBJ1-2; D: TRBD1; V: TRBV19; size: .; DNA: TGTGCCAGTAGTGGGGCGGCAGGGGGGACTAACTATGGCTACACCTTC; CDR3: CASSGAAGGTNYGYTF
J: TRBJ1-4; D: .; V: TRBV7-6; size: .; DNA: TGTGCCAGCAGTTTAGGAGGGGGAAATGAAAAACTGTTTTTT; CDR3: CASSLGGGNEKLFF
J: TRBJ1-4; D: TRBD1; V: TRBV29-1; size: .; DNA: TGCAGCGTTGAAAAGGGACAGGGTGGGGAAAAACTGTTTTTT; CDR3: CSVEKGQGGEKLFF
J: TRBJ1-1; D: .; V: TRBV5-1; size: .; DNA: TGCGCCAGCAGCCAGACCGACAGGAACATGAACACTGAAGCTTTCTTT; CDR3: CASSQTDRNMNTEAFF
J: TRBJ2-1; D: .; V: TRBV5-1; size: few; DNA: TGCGCCAGCAGCTTGGGTGGGGGCTCGGACTACAATGAGCAGTTCTTC; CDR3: CASSLGGGSDYNEQFF
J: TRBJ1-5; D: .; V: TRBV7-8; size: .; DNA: TGTGCCAGCAGCTCCAGGGATAGCAATCAGCCCCAGCATTTT; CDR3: CASSSRDSNQPQHF
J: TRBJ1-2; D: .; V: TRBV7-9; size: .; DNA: TGTGCCAGCAGCTCCCCGCGCGGTGAATCTAACTATGGCTACACCTTC; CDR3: CASSSPRGESNYGYTF
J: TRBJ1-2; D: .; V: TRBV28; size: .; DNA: TGTGCCAGCAGTTTTGAGGCTCTAGGCTACACCTTC; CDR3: CASSFEALGYTF
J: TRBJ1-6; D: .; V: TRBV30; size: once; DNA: TGTGCCTGGAGGGTCCGGGACATTGGAATCTATAATTCACCCCTCCACTTT; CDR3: CAWRVRDIGIYNSPLHF
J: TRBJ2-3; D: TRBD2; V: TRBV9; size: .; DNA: TGTGCCAGCAGCGTAGGGATGCGGGGGGGCCGGGACACAGATACGCAGTATTTT; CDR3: CASSVGMRGGRDTDTQYF
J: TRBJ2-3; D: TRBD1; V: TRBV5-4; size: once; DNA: TGTGCCAGCAGACCCGAGACAGGGGGCTTCATAGATACGCAGTATTTT; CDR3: CASRPETGGFIDTQYF
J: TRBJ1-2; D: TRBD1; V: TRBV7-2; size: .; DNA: TGTGCCAGCAGCTTAGGGGACAGGTGGGGTGGTGGCTACACCTTC; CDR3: CASSLGDRWGGGYTF
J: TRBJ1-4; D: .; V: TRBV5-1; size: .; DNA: TGCGCCAGCAGCTTGCAGGGCCGGGGGGTTAATGAAAAACTGTTTTTT; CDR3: CASSLQGRGVNEKLFF
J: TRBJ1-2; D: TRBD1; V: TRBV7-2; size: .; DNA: TGTGCCAGCAGCCTCGGGACAGACAACTATGGCTACACCTTC; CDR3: CASSLGTDNYGYTF
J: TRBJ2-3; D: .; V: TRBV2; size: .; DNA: TGTGCCAGCAGTTACGGACGGATAAGCACAGATACGCAGTATTTT; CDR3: CASSYGRISTDTQYF
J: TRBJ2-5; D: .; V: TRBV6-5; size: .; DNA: TGTGCCAGCAGTTACAGGCGAAACAGAGAGACCCAGTACTTC; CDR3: CASSYRRNRETQYF
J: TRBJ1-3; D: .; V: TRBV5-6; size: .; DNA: TGTGCCAGCAGCTTGGGACAAGTGCTCAGCTCTGGAAACACCATATATTTT; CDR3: CASSLGQVLSSGNTIYF
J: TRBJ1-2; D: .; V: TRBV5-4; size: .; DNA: TGTGCCAGCAGCTTGATTGGTAATGGCTACACCTTC; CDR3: CASSLIGNGYTF
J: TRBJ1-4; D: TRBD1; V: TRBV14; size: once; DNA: TGTGCCAGCAGCGCGCGACAGGGAGGCGAAAAACTGTTTTTT; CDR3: CASSARQGGEKLFF
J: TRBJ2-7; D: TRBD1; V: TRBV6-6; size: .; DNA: TGTGCCAGCAGCCGAGCTTCGGGACAGGGGTACGAGCAGTACTTC; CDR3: CASSRASGQGYEQYF
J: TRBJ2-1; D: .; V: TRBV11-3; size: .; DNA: TGTGCCAGCAGCTTAGACGCCTTCCGGGATGAGCAGTTCTTC; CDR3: CASSLDAFRDEQFF
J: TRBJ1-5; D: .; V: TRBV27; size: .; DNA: TGTGCCAGCAGTTTAAAGTCGGGGGGCCAGCCCCAGCATTTT; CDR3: CASSLKSGGQPQHF
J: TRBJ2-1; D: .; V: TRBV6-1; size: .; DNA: TGTGCCGGGTTGGGACAACTCAATGAGCAGTTCTTC; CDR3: CAGLGQLNEQFF
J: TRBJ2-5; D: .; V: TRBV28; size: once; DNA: TGTGCCAGCAGACGCCCCGGGACATGGGCAGGAGAGACCCAGTACTTC; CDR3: CASRRPGTWAGETQYF
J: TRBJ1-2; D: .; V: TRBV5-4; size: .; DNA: TGTGCCAGCACCACCGGTCTGAGTCAAGGCCCGACCTTCTATGGCTACACCTTC; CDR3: CASTTGLSQGPTFYGYTF
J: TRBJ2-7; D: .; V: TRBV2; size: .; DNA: TGTGCCAGCAGCCCCTACGAGCAGTACTTC; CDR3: CASSPYEQYF
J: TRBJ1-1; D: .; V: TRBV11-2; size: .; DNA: TGTGCCAGCAGCTCCAGGGTCCTCGGTGAAGCTTTCTTT; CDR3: CASSSRVLGEAFF
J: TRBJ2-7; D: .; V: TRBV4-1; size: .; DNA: TGCGCCAGCAGCCAACCCGGGACTCTGGGGGATTACGAGCAGTACTTC; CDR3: CASSQPGTLGDYEQYF
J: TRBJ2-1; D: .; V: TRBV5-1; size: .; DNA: TGCGCCAGCAGCTTGTTCGGGGTTAGCTCCTACAATGAGCAGTTCTTC; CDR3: CASSLFGVSSYNEQFF
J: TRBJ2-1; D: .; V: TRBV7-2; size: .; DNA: TGTGCCAGCAGCCTCGGGACATACCCCTCCTACAATGAGCAGTTCTTC; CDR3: CASSLGTYPSYNEQFF
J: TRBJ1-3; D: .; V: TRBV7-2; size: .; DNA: TGTGCCAGCAGCTTTTCCCTCTCTGGAAACACCATATATTTT; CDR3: CASSFSLSGNTIYF
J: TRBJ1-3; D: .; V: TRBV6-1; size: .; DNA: TGTGCCAGCAGTGAAAGGGTGGAGAAGGGAAACACCATATATTTT; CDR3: CASSERVEKGNTIYF
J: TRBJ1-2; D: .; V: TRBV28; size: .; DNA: TGTGCCAGGAGGACAGATCTTAGGTTGGGTGGCTACACCTTC; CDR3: CARRTDLRLGGYTF
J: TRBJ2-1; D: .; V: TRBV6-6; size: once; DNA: TGTGCCACCCTTCCGGGGCACTCCTACAATGAGCAGTTCTTC; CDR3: CATLPGHSYNEQFF
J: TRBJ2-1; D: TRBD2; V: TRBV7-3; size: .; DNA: TGTGCCAGCAGCCCCAAGAAGCCGGGACTAGCGGGGGGGCCATCTTCCACCGGTGAGCAGTTCTTC; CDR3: CASSPKKPGLAGGPSSTGEQFF
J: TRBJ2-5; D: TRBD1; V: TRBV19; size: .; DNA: TGTGCCAGTAGTATAAGAGCCGCTACAGGGGGCTTGAAGACCCAGTACTTC; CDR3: CASSIRAATGGLKTQYF
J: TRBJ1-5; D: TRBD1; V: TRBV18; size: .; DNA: TGTGCCAGCTCAGGGGGACAGGGGGCTAGTCAGCCCCAGCATTTT; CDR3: CASSGGQGASQPQHF
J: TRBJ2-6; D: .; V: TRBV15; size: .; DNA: TGTGCCACCAGCAGAGAGACCGGGACTGGGGCCAACGTCCTGACTTTC; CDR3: CATSRETGTGANVLTF
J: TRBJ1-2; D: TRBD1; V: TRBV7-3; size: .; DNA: TGTGCCAGCAGCGAACAGGGGGGCGTAGGCTATGGCTACACCTTC; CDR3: CASSEQGGVGYGYTF
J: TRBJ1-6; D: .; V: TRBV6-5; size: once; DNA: TGTGCCAGCAGGAGGACAGTATATAATTCACCCCTCCACTTT; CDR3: CASRRTVYNSPLHF
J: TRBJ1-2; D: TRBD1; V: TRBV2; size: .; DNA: TGTGCCAGCGGGGGGACAGGGACAGCTAACTATGGCTACACCTTC; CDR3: CASGGTGTANYGYTF
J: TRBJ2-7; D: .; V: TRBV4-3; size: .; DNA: TGCGCCAGCAGCCGTGGGACACCCCGTTCCTACGAGCAGTACTTC; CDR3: CASSRGTPRSYEQYF
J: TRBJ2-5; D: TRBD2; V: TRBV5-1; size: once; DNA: TGCGCCAGCAGCTTGCTCTTCGGGGGGGGGCTAGAAGAGACCCAGTACTTC; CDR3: CASSLLFGGGLEETQYF
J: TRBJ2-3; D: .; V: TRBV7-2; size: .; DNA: TGTGCCAGCAGCTTATCAGGGGCAGATACGCAGTATTTT; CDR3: CASSLSGADTQYF
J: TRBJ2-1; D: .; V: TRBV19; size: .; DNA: TGTGCCAGTAGTATAGAAGGGAGCTCCTACAATGAGCAGTTCTTC; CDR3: CASSIEGSSYNEQFF
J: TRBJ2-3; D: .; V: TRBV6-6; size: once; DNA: TGTGCCAGCCGCCAATTGAGGGGGTCAGATACGCAGTATTTT; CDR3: CASRQLRGSDTQYF
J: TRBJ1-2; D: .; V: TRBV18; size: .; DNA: TGTGCCAGCTCACCCGAGGAGTTATTAGGCCTTAAGTACACCTTC; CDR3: CASSPEELLGLKYTF
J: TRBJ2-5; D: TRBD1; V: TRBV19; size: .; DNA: TGTGCCAGTAGTTCGACAGGGGGCCGGCAAGAGACCCAGTACTTC; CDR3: CASSSTGGRQETQYF
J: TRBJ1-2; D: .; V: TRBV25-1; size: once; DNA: TGTGCCAGCAGTGGAAATAACTATGGCTACACCTTC; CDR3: CASSGNNYGYTF
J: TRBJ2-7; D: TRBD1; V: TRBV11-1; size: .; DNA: TGTGCCAGCAGCTTAGCGCCCGGGACAGCCTCCTACGAGCAGTACTTC; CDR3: CASSLAPGTASYEQYF
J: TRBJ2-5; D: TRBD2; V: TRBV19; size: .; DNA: TGTGCCAGTAGTGAAACGGGGGGGCCAGCAGAGACCCAGTACTTC; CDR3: CASSETGGPAETQYF
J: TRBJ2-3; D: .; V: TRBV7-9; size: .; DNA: TGTGCCAGCAGCAAGAGCACAGATACGCAGTATTTT; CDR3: CASSKSTDTQYF